Included here is one TCR beta chain sequence, with context. Its antigen is not identified. The data were taken from a study of PD-1 blockade in classical Hodgkin lymphoma. Regarding time point: cycle 4 day 1 (C4D1), after 5 to 7 weeks of nivolumab. Every one of the patients relapsed after autologous stem cell transplantation (brentuximab vedotin exposure was variable). Patients had relapsed/refractory classical Hodgkin lymphoma with complete response, partial response or progressive disease as best response. The data were produced by immunoSEQ multiplex PCR, yet TCRdb's version contains in-frame clones alone and is incomplete. The table includes under 130,000 clones, about 92% detected once. The CDR3 is made up of 16 amino acids. CDR1 SGHDN and CDR2 FVKESK come from the germline V gene. The V end was cut by 4 bases, the J end by 1 base, with 16 bases between. Notes on the study in general: Baseline diversity was lower in partial responders and progressors than complete responders.

The input for sequencing was peripheral blood mononuclear cells (PBMCs), taken before the fourth cycle of nivolumab. This chain uses TRBV14 with TRBJ1-1; tentative D call: TRBD1 (5 bases). The TCR was taken from a human donor with classical Hodgkin lymphoma. CDR3 protein: CASSPHTGGPNTEAFF. As DNA, the CDR3 is TGTGCCAGCAGCCCCCATACAGGCGGCCCGAACACTGAAGCTTTCTTT.